What follows are 26 T cell receptor beta chains derived from one specimen sequenced in a study of CD4+ T cells in melanoma. Measured with immunoSEQ multiplex PCR; TCRdb has only the in-frame clones, and not every one. The table lists 6,700 or so clones, approximately 66% of them singletons. The specimen was cells from a culture (not recorded whether cultured in vitro). Source of these receptors: a human donor with melanoma.

This rearrangement joins TRBV6-5 to TRBJ1-1, with 11 bases that match TRBD1. This CDR3 comprises 15 residues. Looked up from germline, CDR1 is MNHEY and CDR2 is SVGAGI. Trimming removed 2 bases from V and 4 bases from J; junction bases left unmatched: 3. CDR3 DNA sequence: TGTGCCAGCAGTTACACCGGGACAGGGGGCACTGAAGCTTTCTTT. This encodes CASSYTGTGGTEAFF.

This chain joins TRBV28 and TRBJ2-5; the match to TRBD2 covers 11 bases. Germline-derived CDR1 and CDR2 are MDHEN and SYDVKM. This CDR3 is built from 14 residues. V shed 5 bases and J 4 bases; nucleotides not matched to a gene: 3. CDR3 nucleotides: TGTGCCAGCAGTATTACTAGCGGGGGAGAGACCCAGTACTTC. This translates into CASSITSGGETQYF.

In its sample, this clone was seen once. The chain employs TRBV3-1 (or the pseudogene TRBV3-2) and TRBJ2-2; TRBD2 agrees at 11 bases. The CDR3 is made up of 17 amino acids. The germline CDR1 and CDR2 sequences are LGHDT and YNNKEL (reference sequence). Trimming at V came to 0 bases and at J to 7 bases, leaving 7 bases not matched to a gene. The CDR3 DNA reads TGTGCCAGCAGCCAAGACCCCCGACTAGCGGGAAGCGGGGAGCTGTTTTTT. This encodes CASSQDPRLAGSGELFF.

The V gene is TRBV3-1 (or the pseudogene TRBV3-2), the J gene TRBJ2-5; 8 bases are a match to TRBD1. V lost 4 bases to trimming and J lost 4 bases; unmatched junction nucleotides: 8. This CDR3 spans 15 amino acids. The germline V gene encodes CDR1 LGHDT and CDR2 YNNKEL (reference sequence). The CDR3 reads CASSRFRGQSETQYF. The CDR3 nucleotides read TGTGCCAGCAGCCGCTTCAGGGGGCAGTCAGAGACCCAGTACTTC.

There are a few counts of this clone. This chain links TRBV7-9 with TRBJ2-2, with TRBD2 identical over 11 bases. V lost 4 bases and J lost 5; bases outside the gene matches: 6. From germline, CDR1 is SEHNR and CDR2 FQNEAQ (reference sequence). This CDR3 has 16 amino acids. The CDR3 nucleotides are TGTGCCAGCAGCTCAGGACTAGCGGGTTATACCGGGGAGCTGTTTTTT. It translates to CASSSGLAGYTGELFF. The full variable domain, with the rest looked up from reference TRBV7-9 and TRBJ2-2, is DTGVSQNPRHKITKRGQNVTFRCDPISEHNRLYWYRQTLGQGPEFLTYFQNEAQLEKSRLLSDRFSAERPKGSFSTLEIQRTEQGDSAMYLCASSSGLAGYTGELFFGEGSRLTVL.

The rearrangement uses TRBV6-6 and TRBJ1-2, with unresolved D. Deletions cut 8 bases from V and 4 bases from J, with 11 bases between. The CDR3 spans 12 residues. The germline V gene has CDR1 MNHNY and CDR2 SVGAGI (reference sequence). The CDR3 bases are TGTGCCAGCGCCAACGGACCCTATGGCTACACCTTC. This codes for CASANGPYGYTF.

The chain uses TRBV7-8 and TRBJ1-5; D ambiguous. The CDR3 loop spans 12 amino acids. Germline loops: CDR1 SGHVS, CDR2 FQNEAQ. V lost 5 bases and J lost 7, with 9 bases in between. CDR3 in amino acids: CASSPQYQPQHF. The CDR3 region has the DNA TGTGCCAGCAGCCCCCAGTACCAGCCCCAGCATTTT.

The rearrangement joins TRBV4-2 to TRBJ1-1, with D hard to call. Germline V CDR1 and CDR2: LGHNA, YNFKEQ. Trimming pared 3 bases from V and 1 base from J, leaving 12 bases between. The CDR3 totals 15 residues. CDR3 DNA: TGTGCCAGCAGCCAGAGACTACAGAGGAACACTGAAGCTTTCTTT. Its translation is CASSQRLQRNTEAFF.

This chain connects TRBV24-1 to TRBJ2-1; 9 nucleotides agree with TRBD1. V shed 9 bases, J shed 3 bases, and the junction held 11 bases outside the gene matches. Germline CDR1 is KGHDR and CDR2 is SFDVKD. CDR3 length equals 16 residues. This CDR3 is CATEGTGTGYYNEQFF. CDR3 DNA sequence: TGTGCCACCGAAGGAACCGGGACAGGGTACTACAATGAGCAGTTCTTC.

The chain has TRBV6-2 or TRBV6-3 and TRBJ2-2; D possibly corresponds to TRBD2 (5 bases). Germline CDR1 is MNHEY and CDR2 is SVGEGT. Deletions cut 0 bases from V and 1 base from J, with 12 bases between. CDR3 size: 17 residues. This CDR3 reads CASSYSSGVVNTGELFF. The CDR3 DNA reads TGTGCCAGCAGTTACTCATCCGGGGTCGTGAACACCGGGGAGCTGTTTTTT.

The J gene is TRBJ2-1, the V gene TRBV4-2; 10 bases fit TRBD1. CDR1 and CDR2 (germline): LGHNA, YNFKEQ. V lost 0 bases, J lost 7 bases, and 12 bases stayed unmatched. This CDR3 contains 18 residues. In DNA form, the CDR3 reads TGTGCCAGCAGCCAAGATCTAATTTCGGACAGGGGGTCGAATGAGCAGTTCTTC. Translated, it gives CASSQDLISDRGSNEQFF.

This clone has just a few counts. This rearrangement joins TRBV5-8 to TRBJ2-3; the D is unclear. Germline values: CDR1 SGHTS, CDR2 YDEGEE. CDR3 length: 13 residues. V was cut by 4 bases and J by 3 bases, with 9 bases left in between. The CDR3: CASSARGTDTQYF. As DNA, the CDR3 is TGTGCCAGCAGCGCCCGTGGTACAGATACGCAGTATTTT.

The V call is TRBV19, the J call TRBJ2-7; either TRBD1 or TRBD2 may fit D (5 bases each). Trimming pared 3 bases from V and 7 bases from J, leaving 22 bases between. In germline, CDR1 is LNHDA, CDR2 SQIVND (reference sequence). This CDR3 contains 16 residues. The CDR3 loop reads CASSIWGTDEIKEQYF. The CDR3, as DNA: TGTGCCAGTAGTATTTGGGGGACCGACGAGATTAAGGAGCAGTACTTC.

In its sample, this clone was seen a few times. The chain is built from TRBV5-1 and TRBJ2-3; possibly TRBD2 for D (6 bases). The CDR3 consists of 14 residues. Germline CDR1 and CDR2: SGHRS and YFSETQ. Trimming took off 4 bases at V and 2 bases at J, with 11 bases between the two ends. As DNA, the CDR3 is TGCGCCAGCAGCGAGGACTACTTCACAGATACGCAGTATTTT. This encodes CASSEDYFTDTQYF.

In this sample, this clone turned up once. This sequence joins TRBV4-1 and TRBJ2-7, with D maybe TRBD1 (5 bases). V was pared by 8 bases and J by 3 bases, with 17 bases between. The length of the CDR3 is 14 residues. Germline V gene sequence: CDR1 MGHRA, CDR2 YSYEKL. The CDR3 nucleotides read TGCGCCAGCGCCCCCTGGCAGGGTCTCTACGAGCAGTACTTC. It specifies CASAPWQGLYEQYF.

V is TRBV30 and J is TRBJ2-7; no clear D. The CDR3 is 11 amino acids. Germline V lookup: CDR1 GTSNPN, CDR2 SVGIG (reference sequence). V lost 3 bases to trimming and J lost 6 bases, with 9 bases between them. The CDR3 nucleotides are TGTGCCTGGAGGGATAAATTCGAGCAGTACTTC. Translating it yields CAWRDKFEQYF. Full variable domain (outside the CDR3, taken from reference TRBV30 and TRBJ2-7): SQTIHQWPATLVQPVGSPLSLECTVEGTSNPNLYWYRQAAGRGLQLLFYSVGIGQISSEVPQNLSASRPQDRQFILSSKKLLLSDSGFYLCAWRDKFEQYFGPGTRLTVT.

V and J are TRBV19 and TRBJ1-1, with 9 bases fitting TRBD1. CDR1 LNHDA and CDR2 SQIVND come from the germline V gene (reference sequence). This CDR3 contains 15 residues. The trim removed 5 bases at V and 0 bases at J, leaving 4 bases unmatched. The CDR3 loop is CASSLGTGMNTEAFF. In DNA, the CDR3 is TGTGCCAGTAGTCTGGGGACAGGGATGAACACTGAAGCTTTCTTT. The complete variable domain, with remaining parts taken from reference TRBV19 and TRBJ1-1, reads DGGITQSPKYLFRKEGQNVTLSCEQNLNHDAMYWYRQDPGQGLRLIYYSQIVNDFQKGDIAEGYSVSREKKESFPLTVTSAQKNPTAFYLCASSLGTGMNTEAFFGQGTRLTVV.

This clone appeared a single time. The rearrangement uses TRBV28 and TRBJ2-7; D remains ambiguous. The CDR3 is 11 residues long. V lost 6 bases and J 5 bases, leaving 8 bases between the germline ends. Germline V gene sequence: CDR1 MDHEN, CDR2 SYDVKM. The CDR3 nucleotides are TGTGCCAGCAGCTTAAGCGACGAGCAGTACTTC. This translates into CASSLSDEQYF.

V is TRBV5-4 and J is TRBJ1-2; unclear D gene. Per germline, CDR1 SGHNT and CDR2 YYREEE (reference sequence). V lost 0 bases to trimming and J lost 5 bases, with 5 bases between them. The CDR3 is 12 amino acids. The CDR3 sequence: CASSLGGYGYTF. CDR3 nucleotides: TGTGCCAGCAGCTTGGGAGGGTATGGCTACACCTTC.

This clone was seen a handful of times. The J gene is TRBJ2-1, the V gene TRBV28; 9 positions agree with TRBD1. V shed 6 bases, J shed 12 bases, and the junction held 12 bases outside the gene matches. Germline V CDR1 and CDR2: MDHEN, SYDVKM. This CDR3 is built from 14 residues. CDR3 residues: CASSLPQDRGGQFF. Here the CDR3 DNA reads TGTGCCAGCAGCCTACCCCAGGACAGGGGAGGGCAGTTCTTC.

In this sample, this clone turned up a few times. The V gene is TRBV6-2 or TRBV6-3, the J gene TRBJ2-7; tentatively, D is TRBD2 (5 bases). This CDR3 has 15 amino acids. Germline V gene sequence: CDR1 MNHEY, CDR2 SVGEGT. Trimming stripped 2 bases from V and 4 bases from J, with 15 bases between. The CDR3 DNA is TGTGCCAGCAGTTACCCTCCGGGTAGCGAGTACGAGCAGTACTTC. As protein: CASSYPPGSEYEQYF.

This clone showed up just once. CDR3 protein: CASSLPPLAGGLGEQFF. DNA of the CDR3: TGTGCCAGCAGTTTACCCCCCCTAGCGGGGGGGCTCGGTGAGCAGTTCTTC. This chain connects TRBV27 to TRBJ2-1; 12 nucleotides align to TRBD2. V lost 2 bases and J lost 9; bases outside the gene matches: 11. The germline V gene encodes CDR1 MNHEY and CDR2 SMNVEV (reference sequence). The CDR3 extends over 17 amino acids.

CDR3 nucleotide sequence: TGTGCCAGCAGTTTTTCCAGGGACTATGGCTACACCTTC. Amino acid sequence: CASSFSRDYGYTF. The rearrangement uses TRBV27 and TRBJ1-2; a weak D match, TRBD1 (5 bases). V lost 3 bases, J lost 3 bases, and 8 bases lay in between. The length of the CDR3 is 13 residues. The germline gives CDR1 MNHEY, CDR2 SMNVEV (reference sequence).

This clone was recorded a few times. CDR3 protein: CASSRGGTGPTGELFF. CDR3 sequence (DNA): TGTGCCAGCAGCCGGGGAGGGACAGGGCCCACCGGGGAGCTGTTTTTT. The chain joins TRBV11-3 to TRBJ2-2; 9 bases map to TRBD1. The CDR3 runs 16 residues. From germline, CDR1 is SGHNT and CDR2 YENEEA. Unmatched junction bases numbered 8, after V lost 5 bases and J lost 4 bases.

The chain combines TRBV7-8 with TRBJ2-6; TRBD1 matches at 9 bases. CDR3 size: 19 residues. V shed 5 bases, J shed 2 bases, and the junction held 13 bases outside the gene matches. CDR1 is SGHVS and CDR2 is FQNEAQ in the germline V gene. The CDR3 sequence: CASSPRYRGLNPGANVLTF. The CDR3 nucleotides read TGTGCCAGCAGCCCTAGGTACAGGGGGCTAAATCCTGGGGCCAACGTCCTGACTTTC.

The chain joins TRBV11-2 to TRBJ2-5; D unclear. CDR1 is SGHAT and CDR2 is FQNNGV in the germline V gene. V was pared by 1 base and J by 5 bases, with 14 bases between. The CDR3 loop spans 15 amino acids. The CDR3 sequence is CASSLGRAVGETQYF. DNA for the CDR3: TGTGCCAGCAGCTTAGGTCGGGCAGTCGGGGAGACCCAGTACTTC.